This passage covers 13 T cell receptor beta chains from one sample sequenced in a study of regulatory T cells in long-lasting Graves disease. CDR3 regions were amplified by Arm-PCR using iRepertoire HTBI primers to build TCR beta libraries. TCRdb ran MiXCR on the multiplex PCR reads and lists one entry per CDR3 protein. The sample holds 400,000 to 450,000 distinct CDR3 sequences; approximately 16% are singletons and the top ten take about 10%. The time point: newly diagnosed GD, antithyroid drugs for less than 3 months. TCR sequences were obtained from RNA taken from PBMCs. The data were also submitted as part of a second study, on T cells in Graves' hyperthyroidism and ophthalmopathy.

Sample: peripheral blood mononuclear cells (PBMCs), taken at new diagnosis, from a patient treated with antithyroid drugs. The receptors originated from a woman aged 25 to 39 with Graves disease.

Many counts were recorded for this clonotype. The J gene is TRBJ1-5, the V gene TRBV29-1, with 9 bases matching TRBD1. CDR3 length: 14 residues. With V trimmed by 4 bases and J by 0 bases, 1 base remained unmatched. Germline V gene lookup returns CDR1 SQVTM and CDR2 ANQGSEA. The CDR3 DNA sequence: TGCAGCGTTGGGGGACAGGGTAGCAATCAGCCCCAGCATTTT. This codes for CSVGGQGSNQPQHF.

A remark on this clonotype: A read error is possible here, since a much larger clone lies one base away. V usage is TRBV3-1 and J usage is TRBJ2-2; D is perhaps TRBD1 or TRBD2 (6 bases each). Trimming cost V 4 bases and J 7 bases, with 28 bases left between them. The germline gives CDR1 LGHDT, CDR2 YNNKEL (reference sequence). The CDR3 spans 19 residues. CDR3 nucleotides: TGTGCCAGCAGCCCGCGAGGGGGGCTACTACCGGGAGACATCGGGGAGCTGTTTTTT. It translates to CASSPRGGLLPGDIGELFF.

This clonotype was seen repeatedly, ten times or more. The CDR3: CASSLSSSTDTQYF. The CDR3 coding sequence is TGTGCCAGCAGTTTGTCTTCCAGCACAGATACGCAGTATTTT. V usage is TRBV28 and J usage is TRBJ2-3; the D is unclear. There are 14 residues in the CDR3. Germline V CDR1 and CDR2: MDHEN, SYDVKM. Trimming left V 3 bases short and J 0 bases short, with 7 bases between.

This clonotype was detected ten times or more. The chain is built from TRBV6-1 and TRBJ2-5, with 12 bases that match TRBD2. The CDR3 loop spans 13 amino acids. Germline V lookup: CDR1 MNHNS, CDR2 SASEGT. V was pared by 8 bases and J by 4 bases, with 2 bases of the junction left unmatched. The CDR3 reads CASATSGRETQYF. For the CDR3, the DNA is TGTGCCAGCGCGACTAGCGGGAGAGAGACCCAGTACTTC.

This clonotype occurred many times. The CDR3 reads CSARDTSGTVNEQFF. CDR3 in DNA: TGCAGTGCTAGAGATACTAGCGGGACAGTCAATGAGCAGTTCTTC. The chain has TRBV20-1 and TRBJ2-1, with 10 bases fitting TRBD2. The CDR3 contains 15 residues. The V segment lost 0 bases and the J segment 6 bases; nucleotides outside the gene matches: 5. Germline loops: CDR1 DFQATT, CDR2 SNEGSKA (reference sequence).

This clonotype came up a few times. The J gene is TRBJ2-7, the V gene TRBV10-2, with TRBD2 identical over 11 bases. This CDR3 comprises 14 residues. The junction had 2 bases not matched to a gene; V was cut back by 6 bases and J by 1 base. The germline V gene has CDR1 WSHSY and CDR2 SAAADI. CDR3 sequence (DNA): TGCGCCAGCAGCGGGACTAGCGGATCCTACGAGCAGTACTTC. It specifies CASSGTSGSYEQYF.

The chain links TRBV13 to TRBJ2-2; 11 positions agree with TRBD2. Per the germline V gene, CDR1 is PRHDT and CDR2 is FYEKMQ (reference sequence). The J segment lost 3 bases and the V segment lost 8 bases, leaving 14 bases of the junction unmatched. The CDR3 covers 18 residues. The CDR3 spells CASAIEFSGRGDTGELFF. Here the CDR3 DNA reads TGTGCCAGCGCTATTGAGTTTAGCGGGAGGGGGGACACCGGGGAGCTGTTTTTT.

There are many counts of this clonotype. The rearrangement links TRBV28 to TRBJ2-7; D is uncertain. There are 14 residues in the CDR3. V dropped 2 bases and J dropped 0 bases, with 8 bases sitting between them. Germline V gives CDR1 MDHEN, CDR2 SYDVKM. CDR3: CASSLTAPSYEQYF. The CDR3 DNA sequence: TGTGCCAGCAGTTTAACCGCTCCCTCCTACGAGCAGTACTTC. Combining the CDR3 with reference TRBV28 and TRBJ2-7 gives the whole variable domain DVKVTQSSRYLVKRTGEKVFLECVQDMDHENMFWYRQDPGLGLRLIYFSYDVKMKEKGDIPEGYSVSREKKERFSLILESASTNQTSMYLCASSLTAPSYEQYFGPGTRLTVT.

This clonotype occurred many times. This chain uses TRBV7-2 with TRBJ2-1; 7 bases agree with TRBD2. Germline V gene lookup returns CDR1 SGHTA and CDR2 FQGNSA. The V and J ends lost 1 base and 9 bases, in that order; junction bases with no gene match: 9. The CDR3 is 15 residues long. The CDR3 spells CASSLEASGTGEQFF. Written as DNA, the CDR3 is TGTGCCAGCAGCTTAGAAGCTAGCGGTACGGGTGAGCAGTTCTTC. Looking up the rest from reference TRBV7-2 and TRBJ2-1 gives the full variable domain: GAGVSQSPSNKVTEKGKDVELRCDPISGHTALYWYRQSLGQGLEFLIYFQGNSAPDKSGLPSDRFSAERTGGSVSTLTIQRTQQEDSAVYLCASSLEASGTGEQFFGPGTRLTVL.

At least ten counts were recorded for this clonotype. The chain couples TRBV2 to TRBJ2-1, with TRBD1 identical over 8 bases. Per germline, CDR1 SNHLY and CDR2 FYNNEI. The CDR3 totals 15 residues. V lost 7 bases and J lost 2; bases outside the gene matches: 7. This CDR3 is CASKPGGRPYNEQFF. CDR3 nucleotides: TGTGCCAGCAAACCAGGGGGCAGACCCTACAATGAGCAGTTCTTC.

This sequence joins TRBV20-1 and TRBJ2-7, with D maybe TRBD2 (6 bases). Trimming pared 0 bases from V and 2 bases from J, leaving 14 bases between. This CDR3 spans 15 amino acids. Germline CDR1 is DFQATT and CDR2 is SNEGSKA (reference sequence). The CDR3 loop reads CSARDPGGATYEQYF. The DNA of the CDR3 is TGCAGTGCTAGAGATCCCGGAGGGGCGACCTACGAGCAGTACTTC.

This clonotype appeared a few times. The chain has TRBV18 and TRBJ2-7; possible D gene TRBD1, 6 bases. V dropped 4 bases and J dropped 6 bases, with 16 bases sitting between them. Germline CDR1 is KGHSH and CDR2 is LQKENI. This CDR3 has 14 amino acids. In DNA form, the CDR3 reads TGTGCCAGCTCACGCGGATTACAGGGCAGCGAGCAGTACTTC. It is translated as CASSRGLQGSEQYF. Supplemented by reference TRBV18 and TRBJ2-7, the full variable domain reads NAGVMQNPRHLVRRRGQEARLRCSPMKGHSHVYWYRQLPEEGLKFMVYLQKENIIDESGMPKERFSAEFPKEGPSILRIQQVVRGDSAAYFCASSRGLQGSEQYFGPGTRLTVT.

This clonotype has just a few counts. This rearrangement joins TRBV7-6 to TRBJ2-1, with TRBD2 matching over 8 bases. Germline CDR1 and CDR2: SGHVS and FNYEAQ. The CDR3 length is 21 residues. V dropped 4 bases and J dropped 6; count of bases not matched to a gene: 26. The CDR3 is CASSYSGGGSGYPRSGNEQFF. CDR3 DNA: TGTGCCAGCAGCTACTCCGGGGGGGGTAGCGGCTACCCCCGTTCGGGCAATGAGCAGTTCTTC.